What follows are 28 T cell receptor beta chains derived from one specimen sequenced in a study of blood T cell repertoires in COVID-19. Only in-frame clones appear in the TCRdb table, and some are missing; sequencing was by immunoSEQ multiplex PCR. The sample has 55,000 to 70,000 clones, around 87% seen once. Specimen: peripheral blood. The receptors stem from a woman aged 18-30 years with acute or convalescent COVID-19.

The chain links TRBV23-1 to TRBJ2-4; perhaps TRBD1 as D (6 bases). TRBV23-1 belongs to the ORF category, with a function that is uncertain. This CDR3 has 19 amino acids. The V gene lost 4 bases and the J gene lost 0 bases, with 22 bases spanning the gap. Written as DNA, the CDR3 is TGCGCCAGCAGTCCTCCCCGCCCTTTGTCAGGGGAAGCCAAAAACATTCAGTACTTC. It codes for CASSPPRPLSGEAKNIQYF.

The CDR3 protein is CASSPPDRGFYGYTF. The CDR3 DNA follows: TGTGCCAGCAGTCCCCCGGACAGGGGGTTTTATGGCTACACCTTC. The V call is TRBV28, the J call TRBJ1-2; TRBD1 agrees at 10 bases. The CDR3 covers 15 residues. The germline gives CDR1 MDHEN, CDR2 SYDVKM. With V trimmed by 5 bases and J by 5 bases, 8 bases remained unmatched.

The genes are TRBV6-2 or TRBV6-3 and TRBJ2-1, with D perhaps TRBD1 (6 bases). The germline CDR1 and CDR2 sequences are MNHEY and SVGEGT. Trimming left V 4 bases short and J 7 bases short, with 20 bases between. The CDR3 covers 16 residues. CDR3 sequence (DNA): TGTGCCAGCAGTTTTCATCAGGGGAATCTTGTGAATGAGCAGTTCTTC. This sequence encodes CASSFHQGNLVNEQFF.

The rearrangement links TRBV28 to TRBJ2-3; the match to TRBD1 covers 8 bases. The V gene's germline CDR1 is MDHEN and CDR2 SYDVKM. This CDR3 contains 18 residues. The V gene end was trimmed by 3 bases and the J gene end by 5 bases; junction bases not matched to a gene: 16. This chain's CDR3 is CASSFAIPRIDRGDTQYF. CDR3 nucleotide sequence: TGTGCCAGCAGTTTTGCGATCCCGAGAATTGACAGGGGAGATACGCAGTATTTT.

This clone turned up a few times. V gene TRBV2 combines with J gene TRBJ2-7, with D perhaps TRBD1 (5 bases). V shed 1 base and J shed 4 bases, with 11 bases lying between them. CDR3 size: 14 residues. Germline CDR1 SNHLY, CDR2 FYNNEI. CDR3 sequence (DNA): TGTGCCAGCAGTGAAGGGCAGGGCAAATACGAGCAGTACTTC. Protein sequence: CASSEGQGKYEQYF. Together with reference TRBV2 and TRBJ2-7, the CDR3 gives the full variable domain: EPEVTQTPSHQVTQMGQEVILRCVPISNHLYFYWYRQILGQKVEFLVSFYNNEISEKSEIFDDQFSVERPDGSNFTLKIRSTKLEDSAMYFCASSEGQGKYEQYFGPGTRLTVT.

The chain joins TRBV7-8 to TRBJ2-1, with 9 positions matching TRBD2. The CDR3 runs 16 residues. CDR1 SGHVS and CDR2 FQNEAQ come from the germline V gene. The V gene end was trimmed by 1 base and the J gene end by 2 bases; junction bases not matched to a gene: 3. This CDR3 reads CASSLVGGGAYNEQFF. The CDR3 bases are TGTGCCAGCAGCTTAGTGGGCGGGGGGGCCTACAATGAGCAGTTCTTC.

The chain recombines TRBV4-1 with TRBJ2-3; D gene ambiguous. The V gene's germline CDR1 is MGHRA and CDR2 YSYEKL. Between the trimmed V and J ends, which lost 0 bases and 0 bases, there was a span of 7 bases. This CDR3 contains 15 residues. In DNA, the CDR3 is TGCGCCAGCAGCCAAGAGTTGGCCAGCACAGATACGCAGTATTTT. It codes for CASSQELASTDTQYF.

Points on this clone: One junction end does not reproduce the germline sequence, and a read error may be involved. Here the CDR3 DNA reads TGCGCCAGCAATGAGACTGGTTGGAATGAAAAACTGTTTTTT. Translation: CASNETGWNEKLFF. This chain uses TRBV10-1 with TRBJ1-4; D is ambiguous. The CDR3 has 14 residues. The germline CDR1 and CDR2 sequences are WNHNN and SYGVQD (reference sequence).

This rearrangement joins TRBV18 to TRBJ1-2; the match to TRBD1 covers 10 bases. CDR1 and CDR2 from the germline V gene are KGHSH and LQKENI. CDR3 length: 20 residues. The V segment lost 3 bases and the J segment 6 bases; nucleotides outside the gene matches: 22. This chain's CDR3 is CASSPLPPGTGETTSHGYTF. DNA of the CDR3: TGTGCCAGCTCACCCCTCCCCCCCGGGACAGGGGAGACTACTAGTCATGGCTACACCTTC.

A single count supports this clone. This sequence joins TRBV28 and TRBJ1-2, with D possibly matching TRBD1 (5 bases). In germline, CDR1 is MDHEN, CDR2 SYDVKM. This CDR3 comprises 13 residues. V lost 8 bases and J lost 3, with 13 bases in between. This CDR3 is CASLTDRHYGYTF. The CDR3 DNA reads as TGTGCCAGCCTTACAGACAGACACTATGGCTACACCTTC.

Comments on this clone: This sample also contains other DNA sequences that code for the same CDR3. This rearrangement joins TRBV5-1 to TRBJ1-1; tentatively, D is TRBD1 (6 bases). Trimming pared 2 bases from V and 2 bases from J, leaving 7 bases between. The CDR3 totals 13 residues. Germline V CDR1 and CDR2: SGHRS, YFSETQ. CDR3 sequence reads: CASSLQGNTEAFF. The CDR3 coding sequence is TGCGCCAGCAGCTTACAGGGCAACACTGAAGCTTTCTTT.

The rearrangement uses TRBV5-1 and TRBJ1-1; perhaps TRBD1 as D (6 bases). In germline, CDR1 is SGHRS, CDR2 YFSETQ. The V and J ends lost 1 base and 6 bases respectively, with 13 bases between them. This CDR3 has 14 residues. CDR3 loop: CASSLTGSLAEAFF. The CDR3 DNA follows: TGCGCCAGCAGCTTGACAGGGTCGCTCGCTGAAGCTTTCTTT.

The rearrangement uses TRBV6-5 and TRBJ2-1; a possible D gene is TRBD2 (5 bases). Trimming shortened V by 6 bases and J by 0 bases, and 6 bases separated the two germline ends. The V gene's germline CDR1 is MNHEY and CDR2 SVGAGI. The CDR3 is 13 amino acids. CDR3 nucleotide sequence: TGTGCCAGCAGGGGGAGCTCCTACAATGAGCAGTTCTTC. It translates to CASRGSSYNEQFF.

This chain uses TRBV27 with TRBJ2-7, with a possible D match to TRBD1 (6 bases). Trimming cost V 2 bases and J 5 bases, with 13 bases left between them. The CDR3 runs to 14 residues. Germline V lookup: CDR1 MNHEY, CDR2 SMNVEV (reference sequence). The CDR3 DNA reads TGTGCCAGCAGTTTACAGGGGCGGCTCGACGAGCAGTACTTC. Its protein product is CASSLQGRLDEQYF.

This clone was found a few times. This chain uses TRBV20-1 with TRBJ1-6, with 8 bases aligning to TRBD1. Germline trimming cut 3 bases from V and 7 bases from J; bases unmatched to any gene: 8. The germline CDR1 and CDR2 sequences are DFQATT and SNEGSKA (reference sequence). This CDR3 spans 15 amino acids. The CDR3 protein is CSASVAGGINSPLHF. Here the CDR3 DNA reads TGCAGTGCTAGTGTGGCAGGGGGCATCAATTCACCCCTCCACTTT.

The rearrangement links TRBV19 to TRBJ2-1; 7 nucleotides match TRBD2. CDR3 size: 15 residues. Germline V CDR1 and CDR2: LNHDA, SQIVND (reference sequence). With 6 bases clipped from V and 0 bases from J, the junction kept 5 bases outside the gene matches. In DNA form, the CDR3 reads TGTGCCAGTAGAGAGGGCGGGAGCTCCTACAATGAGCAGTTCTTC. This sequence encodes CASREGGSSYNEQFF.

The CDR3 coding sequence is TGTGCCAGCAGCCAACGTAGCGGGGGCCGAGAGACCCAGTACTTC. It specifies CASSQRSGGRETQYF. The chain couples TRBV3-1 (or the pseudogene TRBV3-2) to TRBJ2-5; 9 nucleotides align to TRBD2. V gave up 2 bases and J gave up 4 bases; unmatched junction bases: 5. The CDR3 has 15 residues. Looked up from germline, CDR1 is LGHDT and CDR2 is YNNKEL (reference sequence).

This chain joins TRBV6-2 or TRBV6-3 and TRBJ1-2; D call uncertain. Trimming pared 6 bases from V and 4 bases from J, leaving 12 bases between. The CDR3 runs 13 residues. Germline CDR1 and CDR2: MNHEY and SVGEGT. The CDR3 nucleotides read TGTGCCAGCAGCCTCGGGAGGTCCTATGGCTACACCTTC. This encodes CASSLGRSYGYTF.

The chain combines TRBV4-1 with TRBJ2-7; TRBD2 aligns across 8 bases. The trim removed 4 bases at V and 6 bases at J, leaving 5 bases unmatched. The CDR3 has 13 amino acids. CDR1 and CDR2 from the germline V gene are MGHRA and YSYEKL. The CDR3 region is CASSRGAGGEQYF. As DNA, the CDR3 is TGCGCCAGCAGCCGCGGCGCGGGGGGCGAGCAGTACTTC.

This sequence joins TRBV6-5 and TRBJ2-1; the match to TRBD2 covers 8 bases. The CDR3 runs 15 residues. The junction had 6 bases not matched to a gene; V was cut back by 3 bases and J by 5 bases. The germline V gene has CDR1 MNHEY and CDR2 SVGAGI. Written as DNA, the CDR3 is TGTGCCAGCAGTTATTTCGCGGGGGGTAACAATGAGCAGTTCTTC. Protein: CASSYFAGGNNEQFF.

The table lists this clone with a count of one. The V and J genes are TRBV5-6 and TRBJ2-3; maybe TRBD2 (5 bases). Germline CDR1 SGHDT, CDR2 YYEEEE. Trimming left V 0 bases short and J 1 base short, with 9 bases between. The CDR3 has 15 amino acids. In DNA form, the CDR3 reads TGTGCCAGCAGCTTGGGGAGGCATCGCACAGATACGCAGTATTTT. This encodes CASSLGRHRTDTQYF.

This sequence joins TRBV2 and TRBJ2-2; D is unresolved. This CDR3 spans 15 amino acids. The germline V gene encodes CDR1 SNHLY and CDR2 FYNNEI. Trimming left V 8 bases short and J 5 bases short, with 18 bases between. CDR3 DNA: TGTGCCAGCGGTGGGCGCTCTCCCGGGACCGGGGAGCTGTTTTTT. Protein sequence: CASGGRSPGTGELFF.

The chain uses TRBV19 and TRBJ1-2; D ambiguous. The germline V gene encodes CDR1 LNHDA and CDR2 SQIVND (reference sequence). V shed 3 bases and J shed 2 bases, with 13 bases lying between them. The CDR3 sequence is 15 residues long. The CDR3 here is CASSILRRQNYGYTF. The CDR3 nucleotides read TGTGCCAGTAGTATTTTGAGGCGCCAGAACTATGGCTACACCTTC.

This chain uses TRBV5-5 with TRBJ2-7; 8 nucleotides match TRBD1. This CDR3 region has 14 residues. Trimming took 2 bases from V and 3 from J; bases not matched to a gene: 4. Germline V gene sequence: CDR1 SGHKS, CDR2 YYEKEE (reference sequence). CDR3 amino acids: CASSFGTGNYEQYF. In DNA, the CDR3 is TGTGCCAGCAGCTTCGGGACAGGTAACTACGAGCAGTACTTC.

The genes are TRBV19 and TRBJ1-1; 7 positions agree with TRBD1. The CDR3 runs to 14 residues. The V and J ends lost 5 bases and 3 bases, in that order; junction bases with no gene match: 6. Germline V gives CDR1 LNHDA, CDR2 SQIVND (reference sequence). The CDR3 nucleotides are TGTGCCAGTAGTGCTATACAGGGGCACACTGAAGCTTTCTTT. This codes for CASSAIQGHTEAFF.

This chain connects TRBV15 to TRBJ1-1; D may be TRBD1 (5 bases). CDR1 and CDR2 (germline): LNHNV, YYDKDF (reference sequence). V was pared by 0 bases and J by 0 bases, with 14 bases between. This CDR3 spans 17 amino acids. The CDR3 reads CATSREDSLRMNTEAFF. The CDR3 region has the DNA TGTGCCACCAGCAGAGAAGACAGCCTGAGGATGAACACTGAAGCTTTCTTT.

The V call is TRBV28, the J call TRBJ1-2; D gene ambiguous. The CDR3 runs to 14 residues. From germline, CDR1 is MDHEN and CDR2 SYDVKM. The V gene lost 7 bases and the J gene lost 1 base, with 13 bases spanning the gap. The CDR3 sequence is CASIRPGFNYGYTF. The CDR3 DNA sequence: TGTGCCAGCATCCGTCCGGGGTTTAACTATGGCTACACCTTC.

J is TRBJ2-1 and V is TRBV2; 14 bases fit TRBD2. The CDR3 runs 17 residues. The germline gives CDR1 SNHLY, CDR2 FYNNEI. J lost 4 bases, V lost 3 bases, and 5 bases had no gene match. CDR3 DNA: TGTGCCAGCAGTGATCCGGGACTAGCGGGGGAATACAATGAGCAGTTCTTC. Its protein is CASSDPGLAGEYNEQFF. Full variable domain (rest looked up from reference TRBV2 and TRBJ2-1): EPEVTQTPSHQVTQMGQEVILRCVPISNHLYFYWYRQILGQKVEFLVSFYNNEISEKSEIFDDQFSVERPDGSNFTLKIRSTKLEDSAMYFCASSDPGLAGEYNEQFFGPGTRLTVL.